Sequencing of this T cell receptor beta chain was carried out in a study of blood T cells in healthy people across ages. With a J-beta primer mix and a sample-barcoded 5' primer, a second PCR ran 7 to 11 cycles. One entry per CDR3 protein results from TCRdb running MiXCR on the 5' RACE reads. This sample has roughly 1.5 million distinct CDR3 sequences, with approximately 42% found just once. This clonotype has more than one count but fewer than ten. Sequencing input: blood. The clonotype was recovered from a woman under 30 in good health.

The CDR3 DNA is TGTGCCAGCAGACTCCAGGGTGCTGGGGCCAACGTCCTGACTTTC. It codes for CASRLQGAGANVLTF. The chain recombines TRBV7-9 with TRBJ2-6, with D possibly being TRBD1 (5 bases). The CDR3 contains 15 residues. The germline CDR1 and CDR2 sequences are SEHNR and FQNEAQ (reference sequence). Trimming removed 6 bases from V and 2 bases from J, with 11 bases in between.